This TCR beta chain was captured in a study of blood T cell repertoires in COVID-19. The wider study: Spain, Italy and the United States supplied samples that represented acute and convalescent COVID-19.

Original methodology: Scientists estimated how many nucleated cells there were by amplifying reference gene primers. Clones were sequenced by immunoSEQ multiplex PCR, and TCRdb holds only the in-frame ones, with some missing. The DNA was the basis for D and trimming; V, J and clone size are from that table. The top ten clones hold about 2% of a sample with under 300,000 clones, roughly 90% of them seen once. The length of the CDR3 is 14 residues. Germline V gene lookup returns CDR1 SQVTM and CDR2 ANQGSEA. J gave up 6 bases and V 4 bases, and 5 bases lay outside the gene matches. The cohort comprised adults aged 18 to 89 years residing in under 25 US areas.

The J gene is TRBJ2-7, the V gene TRBV29-1; 14 bases are a match to TRBD2. This sequence was found in an older woman who had recovered from COVID-19. Material for sequencing was PBMCs or T cells enriched from blood (not recorded which). CDR3 sequence (DNA): TGCAGCGTTGCGTCGGGGACTAGCGGGAGCGAGCAGTACTTC. Translation gives CSVASGTSGSEQYF.